The 28 T cell receptor beta chains reported below all come from one sample, sequenced in a study of blood T cell repertoires in COVID-19. Only in-frame clones appear in the TCRdb table, and some are missing; sequencing was by immunoSEQ multiplex PCR. The data hold approximately 200,000 clones, with about 86% observed a single time. Material: peripheral blood. These receptors were taken from a woman in her thirties who had recovered from COVID-19.

The chain combines TRBV3-1 (or the pseudogene TRBV3-2) with TRBJ2-2, with D possibly being TRBD2 (5 bases). CDR1 LGHDT and CDR2 YNNKEL come from the germline V gene (reference sequence). Trimming took off 6 bases at V and 5 bases at J, with 7 bases between the two ends. CDR3 length equals 12 residues. Written as DNA, the CDR3 is TGTGCCAGCAGACGGAGGACCGGGGAGCTGTTTTTT. It codes for CASRRRTGELFF.

V is TRBV28 and J is TRBJ2-2; the match to TRBD2 covers 10 bases. The germline V gene encodes CDR1 MDHEN and CDR2 SYDVKM. The CDR3 loop spans 17 amino acids. Trimming cost V 5 bases and J 4 bases; bases outside gene matches: 10. The CDR3 here is CASSGPASGRLTGELFF. CDR3 nucleotide sequence: TGTGCCAGCAGTGGGCCCGCTAGCGGGAGACTCACCGGGGAGCTGTTTTTT.

The rearrangement joins TRBV28 to TRBJ2-7; 10 nucleotides match TRBD1. Germline values: CDR1 MDHEN, CDR2 SYDVKM. Losses at the gene ends were 6 bases for V and 4 bases for J; bases not matched to a gene: 9. The CDR3 loop spans 15 amino acids. The DNA of the CDR3 is TGTGCCAGCAGGGGGACCGGGACAGGGGTGTACGAGCAGTACTTC. Protein product: CASRGTGTGVYEQYF.

The chain uses TRBV6-5 and TRBJ2-7; a possible D gene is TRBD1 (6 bases). Looked up from germline, CDR1 is MNHEY and CDR2 is SVGAGI. V lost 4 bases and J 5 bases, leaving 9 bases between the germline ends. This CDR3 contains 12 residues. The CDR3 spells CASSSTGNEQYF. CDR3 bases: TGTGCCAGCAGTTCGACAGGAAACGAGCAGTACTTC.

CDR3 sequence reads: CAWNLADNEQFF. CDR3 nucleotide sequence: TGTGCCTGGAATTTGGCAGATAATGAGCAGTTCTTC. The chain recombines TRBV30 with TRBJ2-1; D is ambiguous. The CDR3 is 12 residues long. The germline V and J ends were trimmed by 4 bases and 7 bases, with 11 bases remaining between them. In germline, CDR1 is GTSNPN, CDR2 SVGIG (reference sequence).

This clone was observed a handful of times. The V gene is TRBV6-5, the J gene TRBJ1-1; the D gene is possibly TRBD1 (6 bases). The germline CDR1 and CDR2 sequences are MNHEY and SVGAGI. With 5 bases removed from V and 3 bases from J, the gap between germline ends came to 7 bases. The CDR3 consists of 12 residues. CDR3: CASSHRDTEAFF. For the CDR3, the DNA is TGTGCCAGCAGTCACAGGGACACTGAAGCTTTCTTT.

This clone has a single count. The chain carries TRBV28 and TRBJ2-7; unclear D gene. The CDR3 loop spans 13 amino acids. Trimming left V 10 bases short and J 5 bases short, with 18 bases between. Germline CDR1 is MDHEN and CDR2 is SYDVKM. In DNA form, the CDR3 reads TGTGCCACAGCCCTTGGGTATCGGGACGAGCAGTACTTC. It yields the protein CATALGYRDEQYF.

The gene calls are TRBV28 and TRBJ1-1; no firm D call. The germline CDR1 and CDR2 sequences are MDHEN and SYDVKM. V was cut by 6 bases and J by 0 bases, with 14 bases left in between. The CDR3 covers 15 residues. This CDR3 reads CASRQSLGMNTEAFF. For the CDR3, the DNA is TGTGCCAGCAGACAATCTCTCGGGATGAACACTGAAGCTTTCTTT.

The CDR3 DNA follows: TGTGCCAGCAGTTACCGGGACTCCGGCTTGGATACGCAGTATTTT. It encodes CASSYRDSGLDTQYF. J is TRBJ2-3 and V is TRBV6-5; a possible D gene is TRBD2 (6 bases). This CDR3 is 15 amino acids long. Trimming shortened V by 2 bases and J by 6 bases, and 15 bases separated the two germline ends. The germline V gene encodes CDR1 MNHEY and CDR2 SVGAGI.

The chain carries TRBV5-4 and TRBJ2-1; perhaps TRBD1 as D (6 bases). Looked up from germline, CDR1 is SGHNT and CDR2 is YYREEE (reference sequence). There are 15 residues in the CDR3. V was trimmed by 5 bases and J by 7 bases, leaving 19 bases between them. This CDR3 is CASSRDRLSRNEQFF. The CDR3 nucleotides read TGTGCCAGCAGTCGAGACAGGCTCTCGCGGAATGAGCAGTTCTTC.

The chain has TRBV27 and TRBJ2-2, with TRBD1 matching over 8 bases. The CDR3 consists of 16 residues. Per the germline V gene, CDR1 is MNHEY and CDR2 is SMNVEV (reference sequence). The junction had 10 bases not matched to a gene; V was cut back by 9 bases and J by 1 base. The CDR3 spells CASRYSGTGNTGELFF. For the CDR3, the DNA is TGTGCCAGTAGATACTCCGGGACAGGGAACACCGGGGAGCTGTTTTTT.

This clone is a singleton in its sample. The chain employs TRBV3-1 (or the pseudogene TRBV3-2) and TRBJ2-2; 11 bases are a match to TRBD2. The CDR3 has 15 residues. The J segment lost 7 bases and the V segment lost 4 bases, leaving 5 bases of the junction unmatched. From germline, CDR1 is LGHDT and CDR2 YNNKEL (reference sequence). CDR3 loop: CASSLGTSGFGELFF. CDR3 coding DNA: TGTGCCAGCAGCCTCGGGACTAGCGGCTTCGGGGAGCTGTTTTTT.

This clone was observed a few times. This specimen includes other DNA sequences encoding the same CDR3. The chain couples TRBV9 to TRBJ2-7; the D gene is possibly TRBD2 (6 bases). Trimming shortened V by 2 bases and J by 1 base, and 13 bases separated the two germline ends. The CDR3 sequence is 15 residues long. Germline values: CDR1 SGDLS, CDR2 YYNGEE. The CDR3 sequence is CASSVEGGRSYEQYF. CDR3 sequence (DNA): TGTGCCAGCAGCGTCGAGGGAGGAAGGTCCTACGAGCAGTACTTC.

The rearrangement joins TRBV3-1 (or the pseudogene TRBV3-2) to TRBJ2-1, with 7 bases matching TRBD2. V lost 5 bases, J lost 3 bases, and 10 bases stayed unmatched. From germline, CDR1 is LGHDT and CDR2 YNNKEL (reference sequence). This CDR3 contains 16 residues. The CDR3 protein is CASSSSSGYLYNEQFF. CDR3 bases: TGTGCCAGCAGCTCCTCTAGCGGATACCTCTACAATGAGCAGTTCTTC.

V gene TRBV2 combines with J gene TRBJ1-6, with 7 bases identical to TRBD1. The germline V gene encodes CDR1 SNHLY and CDR2 FYNNEI. The CDR3 runs 15 residues. The V and J ends lost 8 bases and 3 bases, in that order; junction bases with no gene match: 7. For the CDR3, the DNA is TGTGCCAGCCTACGGGGACAGCTCTATAATTCACCCCTCCACTTT. Amino acids: CASLRGQLYNSPLHF.

The rearrangement uses TRBV5-1 and TRBJ1-1, with 12 bases identical to TRBD1. With V trimmed by 4 bases and J by 2 bases, 3 bases remained unmatched. The CDR3 spans 15 residues. In germline, CDR1 is SGHRS, CDR2 YFSETQ. This chain's CDR3 is CASSPGQGANTEAFF. CDR3 DNA: TGCGCCAGCAGCCCGGGACAGGGGGCTAACACTGAAGCTTTCTTT. Looking up the rest from reference TRBV5-1 and TRBJ1-1 gives the full variable domain: KAGVTQTPRYLIKTRGQQVTLSCSPISGHRSVSWYQQTPGQGLQFLFEYFSETQRNKGNFPGRFSGRQFSNSRSEMNVSTLELGDSALYLCASSPGQGANTEAFFGQGTRLTVV.

This chain joins TRBV10-2 and TRBJ2-1; maybe TRBD2 (7 bases). Germline V gene lookup returns CDR1 WSHSY and CDR2 SAAADI. The CDR3 length is 14 residues. Deletions cut 7 bases from V and 10 bases from J, with 20 bases between. The CDR3 loop is CASKVAGALAEQFF. CDR3 coding DNA: TGCGCCAGCAAGGTGGCGGGGGCCCTCGCCGAGCAGTTCTTC.

V usage is TRBV4-2 and J usage is TRBJ1-3; no reliable D call. V was pared by 0 bases and J by 7 bases, with 16 bases between. Germline loops: CDR1 LGHNA, CDR2 YNFKEQ. This CDR3 comprises 16 residues. CDR3 nucleotide sequence: TGTGCCAGCAGCCAAGATTTGAGTCCCAGCGGGAACACCATATATTTT. As protein: CASSQDLSPSGNTIYF.

V and J are TRBV28 and TRBJ2-7; D is possibly TRBD2 (5 bases). Per the germline V gene, CDR1 is MDHEN and CDR2 is SYDVKM. Trimming took 7 bases from V and 3 from J, leaving 13 bases between them. The CDR3 consists of 13 residues. As DNA, the CDR3 is TGTGCCAGCATCAACTCTGAGGGCTACGAGCAGTACTTC. This gives the protein CASINSEGYEQYF.

V and J are TRBV10-3 and TRBJ2-7; the match to TRBD2 covers 8 bases. The CDR3 is made up of 16 amino acids. Germline V gene data show CDR1 as ENHRY and CDR2 as SYGVKD. Trimming at V came to 10 bases and at J to 6 bases, leaving 20 bases not matched to a gene. DNA of the CDR3: TGTGCCACCCCGCCGCTTCCAGGGACTAGATGTTCCGAGCAGTACTTC. Amino acid sequence: CATPPLPGTRCSEQYF.

V usage is TRBV4-1 and J usage is TRBJ2-7, with a tentative D call TRBD2 (6 bases). V was shortened by 0 bases and J by 4 bases, with 10 bases between the two germline ends. The CDR3 has 14 amino acids. Germline V gives CDR1 MGHRA, CDR2 YSYEKL. CDR3 amino acids: CASSQDPGEYEQYF. In nucleotides, the CDR3 is TGCGCCAGCAGCCAAGATCCGGGGGAATACGAGCAGTACTTC.

The V call is TRBV7-9, the J call TRBJ2-6; 8 nucleotides line up with TRBD1. Trimming at V came to 5 bases and at J to 15 bases, leaving 9 bases not matched to a gene. The CDR3 totals 13 residues. In germline, CDR1 is SEHNR, CDR2 FQNEAQ (reference sequence). The CDR3 DNA is TGTGCCAGCAGCCCCGGGACAGGAGGAGACCTGACTTTC. Its translation: CASSPGTGGDLTF.

This sequence joins TRBV15 and TRBJ2-1, with TRBD2 matching over 13 bases. The CDR3 length is 17 residues. Trimming cost V 0 bases and J 9 bases; bases outside gene matches: 8. In germline, CDR1 is LNHNV, CDR2 YYDKDF (reference sequence). The CDR3 sequence: CATSRDVGLAGKGEQFF. DNA of the CDR3: TGTGCCACCAGCAGAGATGTGGGACTAGCGGGAAAGGGTGAGCAGTTCTTC.

V is TRBV23-1 and J is TRBJ2-7, with a weak D call TRBD1 (5 bases). TRBV23-1 is recorded as an ORF, its role being uncertain. The CDR3 consists of 20 residues. V was clipped by 0 bases and J by 1 base, with 25 bases between them. The CDR3, as DNA: TGCGCCAGCAGTCAATCGGCACCCTGGTCAGGGTTAACGTCTTCCTACGAGCAGTACTTC. Translation: CASSQSAPWSGLTSSYEQYF.

This chain links TRBV5-1 with TRBJ1-4; D possibly corresponds to TRBD1 (5 bases). CDR3 length equals 16 residues. Per the germline V gene, CDR1 is SGHRS and CDR2 is YFSETQ. With 3 bases removed from V and 6 bases from J, the gap between germline ends came to 18 bases. In DNA form, the CDR3 reads TGCGCCAGCAGCTCTACCGTCAGGGAAATCGATGAAAAACTGTTTTTT. Its protein is CASSSTVREIDEKLFF.

In the case of this clone: Other DNA sequences in this specimen translate into the identical CDR3. The chain couples TRBV11-1 to TRBJ2-3; 11 nucleotides agree with TRBD2. V was clipped by 1 base and J by 2 bases; unmatched bases: 2. The germline V gene encodes CDR1 SGHAT and CDR2 FQDESV (reference sequence). The CDR3 consists of 16 residues. The CDR3 spells CASSLELAGATDTQYF. CDR3 DNA sequence: TGTGCCAGCAGCTTAGAACTAGCGGGGGCCACAGATACGCAGTATTTT.

The chain uses TRBV4-1 and TRBJ2-5; perhaps TRBD2 as D (6 bases). This CDR3 has 17 amino acids. V was shortened by 0 bases and J by 2 bases, with 16 bases between the two germline ends. Looked up from germline, CDR1 is MGHRA and CDR2 is YSYEKL. CDR3 sequence (DNA): TGCGCCAGCAGCCAAGAAACAGGCGGGATACTTCAAGAGACCCAGTACTTC. This gives the protein CASSQETGGILQETQYF.

The gene calls are TRBV11-2 and TRBJ2-3; D ambiguous. CDR1 is SGHAT and CDR2 is FQNNGV in the germline V gene. The CDR3 spans 14 residues. Trimming stripped 0 bases from V and 2 bases from J, with 6 bases between. CDR3 protein: CASSLDVFTDTQYF. The CDR3 nucleotides are TGTGCCAGCAGCTTAGACGTGTTCACAGATACGCAGTATTTT.